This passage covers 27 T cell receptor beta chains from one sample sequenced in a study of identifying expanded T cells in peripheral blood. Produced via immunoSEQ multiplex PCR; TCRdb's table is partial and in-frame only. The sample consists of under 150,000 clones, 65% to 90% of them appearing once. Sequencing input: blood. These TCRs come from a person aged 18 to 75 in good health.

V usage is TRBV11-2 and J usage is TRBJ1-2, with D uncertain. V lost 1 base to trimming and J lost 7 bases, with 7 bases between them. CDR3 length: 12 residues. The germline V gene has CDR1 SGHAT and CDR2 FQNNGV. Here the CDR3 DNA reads TGTGCCAGCAGCTTAGGTCAGAGTGGCTACACCTTC. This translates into CASSLGQSGYTF.

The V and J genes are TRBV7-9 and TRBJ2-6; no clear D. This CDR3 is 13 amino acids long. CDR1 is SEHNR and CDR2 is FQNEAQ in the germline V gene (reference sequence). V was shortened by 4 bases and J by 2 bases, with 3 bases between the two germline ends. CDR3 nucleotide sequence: TGTGCCAGCAGCTCCCCTGGGGCCAACGTCCTGACTTTC. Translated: CASSSPGANVLTF.

The CDR3 region has the DNA TGTGCCAGTAGTAGGGGCTTAGTGTTTTGGGGACTAGCTAATGAGCAGTTCTTC. It translates to CASSRGLVFWGLANEQFF. The gene calls are TRBV19 and TRBJ2-1; 9 nucleotides agree with TRBD2. The CDR3 runs to 18 residues. Germline CDR1 reads LNHDA; CDR2 reads SQIVND (reference sequence). Trimming at V came to 4 bases and at J to 7 bases, leaving 17 bases not matched to a gene. The variable domain in full, completed from reference TRBV19 and TRBJ2-1, reads DGGITQSPKYLFRKEGQNVTLSCEQNLNHDAMYWYRQDPGQGLRLIYYSQIVNDFQKGDIAEGYSVSREKKESFPLTVTSAQKNPTAFYLCASSRGLVFWGLANEQFFGPGTRLTVL.

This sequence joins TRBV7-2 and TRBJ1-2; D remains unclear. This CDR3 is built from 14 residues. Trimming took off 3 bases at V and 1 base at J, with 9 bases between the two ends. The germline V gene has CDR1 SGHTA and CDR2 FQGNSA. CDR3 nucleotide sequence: TGTGCCAGCAGCTTTGAGAGGGTTAACTATGGCTACACCTTC. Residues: CASSFERVNYGYTF.

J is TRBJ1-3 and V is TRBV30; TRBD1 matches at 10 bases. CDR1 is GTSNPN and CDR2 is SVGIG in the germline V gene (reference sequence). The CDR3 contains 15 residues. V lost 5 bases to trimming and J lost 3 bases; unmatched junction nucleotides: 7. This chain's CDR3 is CAWCKGQGNGNTIYF. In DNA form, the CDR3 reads TGTGCCTGGTGTAAGGGACAGGGGAATGGAAACACCATATATTTT.

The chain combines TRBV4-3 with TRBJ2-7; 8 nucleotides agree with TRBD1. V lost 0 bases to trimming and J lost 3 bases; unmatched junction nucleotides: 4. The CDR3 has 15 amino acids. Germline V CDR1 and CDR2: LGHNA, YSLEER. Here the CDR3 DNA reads TGCGCCAGCAGCCAAGACGCAGGGGGCTTCTACGAGCAGTACTTC. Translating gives CASSQDAGGFYEQYF.

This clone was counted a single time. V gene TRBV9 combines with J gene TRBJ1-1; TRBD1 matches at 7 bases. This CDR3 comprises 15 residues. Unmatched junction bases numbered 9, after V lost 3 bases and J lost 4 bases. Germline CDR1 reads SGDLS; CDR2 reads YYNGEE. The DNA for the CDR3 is TGTGCCAGCAGCGCCCAGGACAGGATGGTCACTGAAGCTTTCTTT. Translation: CASSAQDRMVTEAFF.

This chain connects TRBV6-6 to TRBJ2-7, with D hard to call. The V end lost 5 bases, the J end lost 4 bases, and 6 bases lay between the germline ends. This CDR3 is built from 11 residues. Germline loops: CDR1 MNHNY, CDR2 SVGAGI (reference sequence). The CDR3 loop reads CASSELYEQYF. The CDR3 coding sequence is TGTGCCAGCAGTGAACTGTACGAGCAGTACTTC.

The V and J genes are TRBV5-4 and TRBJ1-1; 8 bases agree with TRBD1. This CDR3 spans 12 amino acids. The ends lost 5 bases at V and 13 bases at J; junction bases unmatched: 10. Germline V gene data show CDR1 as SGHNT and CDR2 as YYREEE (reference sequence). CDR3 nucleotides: TGTGCCAGCAGGGGTCTAACAGGGGGAGATTTCTTT. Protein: CASRGLTGGDFF.

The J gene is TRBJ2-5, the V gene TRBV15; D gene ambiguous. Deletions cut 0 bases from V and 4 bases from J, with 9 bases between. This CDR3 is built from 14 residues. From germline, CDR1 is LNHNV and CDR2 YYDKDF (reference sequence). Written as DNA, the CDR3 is TGTGCCACCAGCAGAGATGTCCCAGGAGAGACCCAGTACTTC. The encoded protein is CATSRDVPGETQYF.

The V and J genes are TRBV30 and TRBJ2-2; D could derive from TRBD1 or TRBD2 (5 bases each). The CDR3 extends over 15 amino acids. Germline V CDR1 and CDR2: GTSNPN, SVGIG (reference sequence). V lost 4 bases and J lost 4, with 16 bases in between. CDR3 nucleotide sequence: TGTGCCTGGATGGACGGGACGGGTTTCACCGGGGAGCTGTTTTTT. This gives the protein CAWMDGTGFTGELFF.

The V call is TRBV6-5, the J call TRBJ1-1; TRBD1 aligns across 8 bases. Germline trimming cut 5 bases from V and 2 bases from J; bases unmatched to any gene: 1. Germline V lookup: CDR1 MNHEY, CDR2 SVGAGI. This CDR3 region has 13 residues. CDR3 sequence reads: CASSGQGNTEAFF. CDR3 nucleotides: TGTGCCAGCAGTGGACAGGGAAACACTGAAGCTTTCTTT.

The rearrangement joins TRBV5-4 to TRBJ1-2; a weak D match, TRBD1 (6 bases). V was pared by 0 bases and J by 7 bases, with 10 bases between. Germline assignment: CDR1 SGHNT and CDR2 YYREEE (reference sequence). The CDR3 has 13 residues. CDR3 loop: CASSLGNRAGYTF. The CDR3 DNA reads TGTGCCAGCAGCTTGGGGAACAGGGCTGGCTACACCTTC.

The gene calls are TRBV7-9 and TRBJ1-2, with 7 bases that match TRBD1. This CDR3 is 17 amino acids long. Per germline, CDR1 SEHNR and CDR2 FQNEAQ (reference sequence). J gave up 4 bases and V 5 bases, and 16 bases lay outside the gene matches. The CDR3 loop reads CASSPDRRPRLGYGYTF. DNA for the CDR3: TGTGCCAGCAGCCCGGACAGGCGGCCCCGGCTTGGCTATGGCTACACCTTC.

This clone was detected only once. The CDR3 protein is CAIREATDTQYF. CDR3 DNA sequence: TGTGCCATCAGGGAGGCTACAGATACGCAGTATTTT. The rearrangement joins TRBV10-3 to TRBJ2-3, with D maybe TRBD2 (5 bases). This CDR3 is 12 amino acids long. V gave up 6 bases and J gave up 3 bases, with 7 bases separating them. Germline V gives CDR1 ENHRY, CDR2 SYGVKD.

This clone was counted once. The CDR3 region is CASRGEGGNSPLHF. DNA of the CDR3: TGTGCCAGCAGGGGAGAGGGAGGCAATTCACCCCTCCACTTT. The chain joins TRBV6-6 to TRBJ1-6; no definite D call. Germline-derived CDR1 and CDR2 are MNHNY and SVGAGI (reference sequence). CDR3 size: 14 residues. The V end was cut by 6 bases, the J end by 7 bases, with 13 bases between.

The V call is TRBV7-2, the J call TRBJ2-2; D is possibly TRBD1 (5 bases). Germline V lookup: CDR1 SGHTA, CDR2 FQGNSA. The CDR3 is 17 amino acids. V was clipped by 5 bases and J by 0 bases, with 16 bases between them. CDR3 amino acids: CASSPIQDLANTGELFF. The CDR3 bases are TGTGCCAGCAGCCCCATACAGGACCTCGCGAACACCGGGGAGCTGTTTTTT. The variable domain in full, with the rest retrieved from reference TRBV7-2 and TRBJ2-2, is GAGVSQSPSNKVTEKGKDVELRCDPISGHTALYWYRQSLGQGLEFLIYFQGNSAPDKSGLPSDRFSAERTGGSVSTLTIQRTQQEDSAVYLCASSPIQDLANTGELFFGEGSRLTVL.

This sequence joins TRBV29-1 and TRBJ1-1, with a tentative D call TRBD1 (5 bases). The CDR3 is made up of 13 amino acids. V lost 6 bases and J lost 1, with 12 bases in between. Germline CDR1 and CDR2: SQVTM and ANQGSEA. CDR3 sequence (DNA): TGCAGCGTCAAAGACAGCCCGAACACTGAAGCTTTCTTT. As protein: CSVKDSPNTEAFF.

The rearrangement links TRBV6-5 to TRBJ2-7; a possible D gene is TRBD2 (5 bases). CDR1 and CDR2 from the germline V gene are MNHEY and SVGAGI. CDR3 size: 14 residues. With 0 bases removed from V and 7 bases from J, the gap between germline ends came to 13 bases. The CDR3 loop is CASSYSDPTGEQYF. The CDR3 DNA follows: TGTGCCAGCAGTTACTCTGACCCCACGGGGGAGCAGTACTTC.

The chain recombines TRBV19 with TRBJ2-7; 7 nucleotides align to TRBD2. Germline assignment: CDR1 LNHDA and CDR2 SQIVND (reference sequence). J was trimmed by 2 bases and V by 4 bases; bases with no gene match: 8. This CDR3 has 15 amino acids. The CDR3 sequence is CASSNGLEGAYEQYF. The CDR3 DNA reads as TGTGCCAGTAGTAATGGACTAGAAGGCGCCTACGAGCAGTACTTC.

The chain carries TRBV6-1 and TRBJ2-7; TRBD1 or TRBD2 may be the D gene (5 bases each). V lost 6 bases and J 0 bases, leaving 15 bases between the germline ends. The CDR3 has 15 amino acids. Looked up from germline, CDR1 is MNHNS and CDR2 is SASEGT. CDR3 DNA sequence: TGTGCCAGCAGCCTTGACGGGGCAAGCTCCTACGAGCAGTACTTC. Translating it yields CASSLDGASSYEQYF.

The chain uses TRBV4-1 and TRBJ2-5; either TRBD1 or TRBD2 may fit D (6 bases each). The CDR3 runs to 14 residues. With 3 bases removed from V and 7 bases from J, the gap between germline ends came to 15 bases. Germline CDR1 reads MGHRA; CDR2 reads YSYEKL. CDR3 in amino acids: CASSHLQGGGTQYF. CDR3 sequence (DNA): TGCGCCAGCAGCCACTTACAGGGAGGTGGGACCCAGTACTTC.

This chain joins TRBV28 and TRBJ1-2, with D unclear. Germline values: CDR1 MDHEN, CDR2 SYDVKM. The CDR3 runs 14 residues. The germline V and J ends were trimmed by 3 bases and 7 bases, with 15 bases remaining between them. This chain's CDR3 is CASSLEGFDSGYTF. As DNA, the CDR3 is TGTGCCAGCAGTTTGGAGGGCTTCGATTCTGGCTACACCTTC.

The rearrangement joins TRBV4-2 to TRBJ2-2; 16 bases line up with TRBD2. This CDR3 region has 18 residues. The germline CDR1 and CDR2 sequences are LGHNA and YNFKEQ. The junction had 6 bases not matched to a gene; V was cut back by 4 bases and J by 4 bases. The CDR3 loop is CASSPGLAGGPGTGELFF. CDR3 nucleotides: TGTGCCAGCAGCCCGGGACTAGCGGGGGGGCCGGGCACCGGGGAGCTGTTTTTT.

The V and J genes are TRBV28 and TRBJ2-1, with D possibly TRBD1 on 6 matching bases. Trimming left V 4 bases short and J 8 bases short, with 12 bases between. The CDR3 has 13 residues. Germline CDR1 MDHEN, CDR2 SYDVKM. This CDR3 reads CASSYPYRDEQFF. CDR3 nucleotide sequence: TGTGCCAGCAGTTACCCCTACAGGGATGAGCAGTTCTTC.

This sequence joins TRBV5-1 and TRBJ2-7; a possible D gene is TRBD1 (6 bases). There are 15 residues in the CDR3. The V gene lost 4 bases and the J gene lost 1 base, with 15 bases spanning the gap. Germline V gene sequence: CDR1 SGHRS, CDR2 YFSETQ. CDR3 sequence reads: CASSADSQRSYEQYF. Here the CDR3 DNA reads TGCGCCAGCAGCGCGGACAGCCAAAGATCCTACGAGCAGTACTTC.

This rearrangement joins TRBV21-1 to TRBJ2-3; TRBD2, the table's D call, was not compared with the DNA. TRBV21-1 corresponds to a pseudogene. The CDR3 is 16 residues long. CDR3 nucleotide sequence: TGTGCCAGCAGCAAAGAGGGAGCGGGGGTCACAGATACGCAGTATTTT. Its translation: CASSKEGAGVTDTQYF.